This TCR beta chain originates from a study of Graves' ophthalmopathy and Graves' hyperthyroidism. Study-wide results and caveats: The authors also found most expanded thyroid clonotypes above 0.001 frequency in blood.

Details on this clonotype: The target antigen is unknown.

Using RNA transcripts, the TCR beta CDR3 regions were amplified. An initial RT-PCR round employing HTBI primers preceded a second-round multiplex PCR. TCRdb passed the multiplex PCR reads through MiXCR, listing each CDR3 protein once. The sample comprises about 400,000 distinct CDR3 sequences, roughly 18% of which are singletons, and 1.6% rests with the top ten. There are 15 residues in the CDR3. Germline loops: CDR1 MNHEY, CDR2 SVGEGT. Losses at the gene ends were 6 bases for V and 3 bases for J; bases not matched to a gene: 7. Researchers turned away patients with other autoimmune diseases, uncontrolled infections, pregnancy or lactation. PBMCs originated in roughly 11 ml of fresh peripheral blood.

The chain carries TRBV6-2 or TRBV6-3 and TRBJ2-7; TRBD2 aligns across 11 bases. Material: peripheral blood. The TCR sequence derives from a woman in her late teens or twenties with Graves' ophthalmopathy. CDR3 loop: CASSLLAGEYYEQYF. In DNA form, the CDR3 reads TGTGCCAGCAGCTTACTAGCGGGAGAGTACTACGAGCAGTACTTC.